This T cell receptor (beta chain) emerged from a study of blood T cell repertoires in COVID-19. Study information: COVID-19 samples collected from the United States, Italy and Spain covered acute and convalescent phases. T cells, B-cell-depleted T cells, or PBMCs supplied cDNA or gDNA.

Methods used by the authors: Cell counts per sample came from amplifying reference gene primers. The repertoire was sequenced with immunoSEQ multiplex PCR; TCRdb's copy has only in-frame clones and lacks some. The DNA gave D and trimming, while V, J and clone size come from that table. Here the sample spans fewer than 350,000 clones, about 91% being singletons. Patients at the Seattle site were enrolled during active infection and followed longitudinally. The junction had 9 bases not matched to a gene; V was cut back by 5 bases and J by 1 base. CDR1 and CDR2 (germline): SGHTA, FQGNSA. The CDR3 contains 16 residues. This clone was seen just once.

The sequence derives from a woman in her twenties or thirties with COVID-19, enrolled during active disease. The J gene is TRBJ1-2, the V gene TRBV7-2; 8 bases fit TRBD1. The specimen was peripheral blood. The CDR3 region has the DNA TGTGCCAGCAGCCCACAGGGGGGGGGTAATAACTATGGCTACACCTTC. It codes for CASSPQGGGNNYGYTF. The full variable domain, its missing parts supplied by reference TRBV7-2 and TRBJ1-2, is GAGVSQSPSNKVTEKGKDVELRCDPISGHTALYWYRQSLGQGLEFLIYFQGNSAPDKSGLPSDRFSAERTGGSVSTLTIQRTQQEDSAVYLCASSPQGGGNNYGYTFGSGTRLTVV.